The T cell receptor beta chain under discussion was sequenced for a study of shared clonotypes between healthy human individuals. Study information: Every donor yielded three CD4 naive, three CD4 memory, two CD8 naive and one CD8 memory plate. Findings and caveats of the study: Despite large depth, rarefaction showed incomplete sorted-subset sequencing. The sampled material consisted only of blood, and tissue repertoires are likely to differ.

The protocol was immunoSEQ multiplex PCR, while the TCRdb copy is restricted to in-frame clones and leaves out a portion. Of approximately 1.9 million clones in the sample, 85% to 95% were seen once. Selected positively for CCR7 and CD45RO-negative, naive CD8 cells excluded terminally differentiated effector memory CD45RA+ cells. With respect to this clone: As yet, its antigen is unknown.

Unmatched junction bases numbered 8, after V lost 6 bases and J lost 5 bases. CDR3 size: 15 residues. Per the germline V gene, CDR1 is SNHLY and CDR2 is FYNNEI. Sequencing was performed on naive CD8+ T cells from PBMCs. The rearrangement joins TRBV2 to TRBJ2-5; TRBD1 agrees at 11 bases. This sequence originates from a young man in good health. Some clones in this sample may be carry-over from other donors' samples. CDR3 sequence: CASSVGQGGAETQYF. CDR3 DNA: TGTGCCAGCAGCGTGGGACAGGGGGGGGCGGAGACCCAGTACTTC.